One and the same sample provided the 9 T cell receptor beta chains below, sequenced in a study of T cell repertoires in cytomegalovirus infection. TCRdb reprocessed the reads via MiXCR and lists one record per CDR3 protein. The table has 800,000 to 950,000 distinct CDR3 sequences, about 30% seen once. What these receptors recognize is not known. The sequencing used cultured CD8+ T cells from PBMCs, collected from culture after CMV antigen stimulation. Receptors originate from a human donor in good health (CMV status not recorded). Some clones in this sample may be carry-over from other donors' samples.

This clonotype was recorded many times. The rearrangement joins TRBV12-3 or TRBV12-4 to TRBJ2-5; 11 nucleotides align to TRBD2. V shed 3 bases, J shed 1 base, and the junction held 10 bases outside the gene matches. This CDR3 spans 18 amino acids. The CDR3 protein is CASSFIAGGLKFQETQYF. The CDR3 DNA follows: TGTGCCAGCAGTTTCATAGCGGGGGGGCTAAAGTTCCAAGAGACCCAGTACTTC.

The chain combines TRBV29-1 with TRBJ2-4; TRBD1 matches 8 bases. Unmatched junction bases numbered 3, after V lost 5 bases and J lost 3 bases. The germline V gene encodes CDR1 SQVTM and CDR2 ANQGSEA. This CDR3 has 13 residues. The CDR3 protein is CSVFRGHKNIQYF. The CDR3 DNA is TGCAGCGTTTTCAGGGGGCACAAAAACATTCAGTACTTC. Full variable domain (rest looked up from reference TRBV29-1 and TRBJ2-4): SAVISQKPSRDICQRGTSLTIQCQVDSQVTMMFWYRQQPGQSLTLIATANQGSEATYESGFVIDKFPISRPNLTFSTLTVSNMSPEDSSIYLCSVFRGHKNIQYFGAGTRLSVL.

The chain has TRBV27 and TRBJ2-5, with D possibly matching TRBD1 (5 bases). V lost 4 bases and J 6 bases, leaving 12 bases between the germline ends. Germline V gives CDR1 MNHEY, CDR2 SMNVEV (reference sequence). The CDR3 has 13 residues. DNA for the CDR3: TGTGCCAGCAGTTATAAGGGGTGGAAGACCCAGTACTTC. Its protein product is CASSYKGWKTQYF.

This clonotype was counted a few times. The CDR3 region has the DNA TGTGCCAGCAGTTTAGCGTACGGCGCCCTAGGGCCGTTCTTC. It translates to CASSLAYGALGPFF. This rearrangement joins TRBV12-3 or TRBV12-4 to TRBJ2-1; D remains ambiguous. This CDR3 comprises 14 residues. V was clipped by 0 bases and J by 15 bases, with 18 bases between them.

The gene calls are TRBV6-5 and TRBJ1-4; 8 bases match TRBD1. The CDR3 covers 15 residues. The V and J ends lost 5 bases and 4 bases, in that order; junction bases with no gene match: 6. Per germline, CDR1 MNHEY and CDR2 SVGAGI. The CDR3: CASSITGQGNEKLFF. The CDR3 bases are TGTGCCAGCAGTATTACTGGACAGGGTAATGAAAAACTGTTTTTT.

To note about this clonotype: This clone may be a read error of a much larger clone one base away. The V gene is TRBV7-2, the J gene TRBJ2-3, with D possibly TRBD2 on 5 matching bases. Deletions cut 2 bases from V and 6 bases from J, with 18 bases between. Germline V gene lookup returns CDR1 SGHTA and CDR2 FQGNSA. This CDR3 has 16 residues. The chain's CDR3 is CASSLKLLRAGDTQYF. In nucleotides, the CDR3 is TGTGCCAGCAGCTTAAAATTGTTGAGGGCCGGTGATACGCAGTATTTT.

This chain joins TRBV6-5 and TRBJ1-1; maybe TRBD1 (5 bases). The V end was cut by 3 bases, the J end by 4 bases, with 15 bases between. Germline V lookup: CDR1 MNHEY, CDR2 SVGAGI. This CDR3 comprises 15 residues. DNA for the CDR3: TGTGCCAGCAGTTATCAGGGAGTAGTTGGCACTGAAGCTTTCTTT. This sequence encodes CASSYQGVVGTEAFF.

The chain carries TRBV19 and TRBJ1-2; 8 nucleotides match TRBD1. CDR1 is LNHDA and CDR2 is SQIVND in the germline V gene (reference sequence). After removal of 8 bases from V and 5 bases from J, the junction contained 7 bases not matched to a gene. CDR3 length: 13 amino acids. The chain's CDR3 is CASLDREMYGYTF. The CDR3 nucleotides read TGTGCCAGTCTGGACAGGGAGATGTATGGCTACACCTTC.

There are a few counts of this clonotype. V usage is TRBV19 and J usage is TRBJ2-2, with D possibly TRBD1 on 5 matching bases. Germline CDR1 LNHDA, CDR2 SQIVND (reference sequence). CDR3 length: 12 residues. V was cut by 8 bases and J by 6 bases, with 10 bases left in between. The CDR3 sequence: CASEQGSGELFF. CDR3 DNA sequence: TGTGCCAGTGAGCAGGGATCCGGGGAGCTGTTTTTT.